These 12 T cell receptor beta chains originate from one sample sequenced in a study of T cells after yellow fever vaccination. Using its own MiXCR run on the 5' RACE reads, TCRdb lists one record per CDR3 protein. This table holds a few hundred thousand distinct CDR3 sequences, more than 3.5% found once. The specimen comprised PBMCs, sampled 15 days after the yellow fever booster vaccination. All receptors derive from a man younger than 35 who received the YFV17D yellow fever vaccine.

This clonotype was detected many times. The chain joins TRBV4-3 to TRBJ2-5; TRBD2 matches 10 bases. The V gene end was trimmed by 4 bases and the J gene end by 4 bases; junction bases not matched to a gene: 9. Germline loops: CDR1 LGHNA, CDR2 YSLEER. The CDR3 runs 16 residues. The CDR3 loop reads CASSLRAGGLVETQYF. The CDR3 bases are TGCGCCAGCAGCCTTAGAGCGGGGGGGCTCGTAGAGACCCAGTACTTC.

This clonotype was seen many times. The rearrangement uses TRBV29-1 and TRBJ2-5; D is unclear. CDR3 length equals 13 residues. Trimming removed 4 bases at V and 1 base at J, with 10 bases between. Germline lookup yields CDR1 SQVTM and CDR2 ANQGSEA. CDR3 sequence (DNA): TGCAGCGTTGTCGGGTGGGCCCAAGAGACCCAGTACTTC. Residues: CSVVGWAQETQYF.

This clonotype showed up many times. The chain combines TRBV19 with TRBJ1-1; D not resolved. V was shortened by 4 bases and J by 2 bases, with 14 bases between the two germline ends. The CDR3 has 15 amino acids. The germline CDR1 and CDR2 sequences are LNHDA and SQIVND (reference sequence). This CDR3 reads CASSTTPRANTEAFF. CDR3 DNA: TGTGCCAGTAGTACCACGCCCCGGGCCAACACTGAAGCTTTCTTT.

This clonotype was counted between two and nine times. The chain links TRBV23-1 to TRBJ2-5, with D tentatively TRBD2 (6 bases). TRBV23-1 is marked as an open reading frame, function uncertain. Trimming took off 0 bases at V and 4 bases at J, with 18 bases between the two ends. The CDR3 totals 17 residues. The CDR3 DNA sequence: TGCGCCAGCAGTCAATCTTGGAGGGATGGCCCCTCAGAGACCCAGTACTTC. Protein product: CASSQSWRDGPSETQYF.

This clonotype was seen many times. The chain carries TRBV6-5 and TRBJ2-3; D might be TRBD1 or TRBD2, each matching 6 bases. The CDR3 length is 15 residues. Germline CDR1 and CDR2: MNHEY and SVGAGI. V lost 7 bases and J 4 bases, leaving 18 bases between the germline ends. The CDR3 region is CASKWSGGAADTQYF. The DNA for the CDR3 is TGTGCCAGCAAATGGTCCGGGGGCGCCGCAGATACGCAGTATTTT.

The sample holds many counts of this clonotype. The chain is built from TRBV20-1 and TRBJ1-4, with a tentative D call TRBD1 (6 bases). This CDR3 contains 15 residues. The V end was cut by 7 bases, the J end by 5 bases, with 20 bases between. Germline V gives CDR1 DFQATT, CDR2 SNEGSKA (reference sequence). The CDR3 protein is CSVHPPGTPNEKLFF. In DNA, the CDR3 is TGCAGTGTACATCCTCCCGGGACACCCAATGAAAAACTGTTTTTT.

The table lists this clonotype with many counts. CDR3 in amino acids: CASSPRGGLNEAFF. CDR3 nucleotide sequence: TGTGCCAGCAGCCCCCGGGGGGGGCTTAATGAAGCTTTCTTT. The gene calls are TRBV7-3 and TRBJ1-1; tentative D call: TRBD1 (6 bases). Germline CDR1 and CDR2: SGHTA and FQGTGA. Trimming shortened V by 5 bases and J by 7 bases, and 17 bases separated the two germline ends. This CDR3 is built from 14 residues.

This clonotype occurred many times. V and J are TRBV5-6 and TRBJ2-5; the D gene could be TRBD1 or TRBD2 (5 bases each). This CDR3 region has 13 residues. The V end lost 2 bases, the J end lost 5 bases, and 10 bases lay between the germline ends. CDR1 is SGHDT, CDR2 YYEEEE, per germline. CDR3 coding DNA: TGTGCCAGCAGCTTCGGATGGGGGGAGACCCAGTACTTC. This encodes CASSFGWGETQYF.

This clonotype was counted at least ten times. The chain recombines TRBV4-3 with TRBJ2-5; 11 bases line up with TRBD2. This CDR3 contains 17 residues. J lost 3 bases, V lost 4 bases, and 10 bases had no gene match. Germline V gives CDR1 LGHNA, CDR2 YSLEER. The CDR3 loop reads CASSRGPGLAVKETQYF. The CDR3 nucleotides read TGCGCCAGCAGCCGAGGACCGGGACTAGCGGTAAAAGAGACCCAGTACTTC.

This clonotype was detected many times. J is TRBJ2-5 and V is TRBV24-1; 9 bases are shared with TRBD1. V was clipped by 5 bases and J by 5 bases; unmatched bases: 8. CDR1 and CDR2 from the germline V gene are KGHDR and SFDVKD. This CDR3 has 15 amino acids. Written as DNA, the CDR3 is TGTGCCACCAGTGGGCATACAGGGGGCTGGGAGACCCAGTACTTC. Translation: CATSGHTGGWETQYF.

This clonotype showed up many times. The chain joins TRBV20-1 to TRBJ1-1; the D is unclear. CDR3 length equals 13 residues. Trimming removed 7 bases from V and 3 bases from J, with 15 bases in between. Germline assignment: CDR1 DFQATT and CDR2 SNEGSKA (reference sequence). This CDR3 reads CSVQEGRDTEAFF. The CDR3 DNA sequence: TGCAGTGTTCAAGAGGGCCGGGACACTGAAGCTTTCTTT.

The CDR3 sequence is CASRTWGLNSNQPQHF. CDR3 in DNA: TGTGCCAGCAGAACATGGGGACTGAATAGCAATCAGCCCCAGCATTTT. This chain uses TRBV27 with TRBJ1-5; possible D gene TRBD1, 5 bases. Per germline, CDR1 MNHEY and CDR2 SMNVEV (reference sequence). This CDR3 is 16 amino acids long. V was shortened by 6 bases and J by 0 bases, with 15 bases between the two germline ends.